This TCR beta chain comes out of a study of cytomegalovirus exposure and HLA in healthy donors. The PCR had 60 Vbeta and 13 Jbeta primers. TCRdb's copy holds only in-frame clones and misses some; the assay was immunoSEQ multiplex PCR. Its listing shows roughly 42,000 clones. The source is a man aged 30 to 39 in good health and CMV-seronegative. Specimen: PBMCs.

This CDR3 reads CASSVGRGLNTEAFF. In DNA form, the CDR3 reads TGTGCCAGCAGCGTAGGCAGGGGGCTGAACACTGAAGCTTTCTTT. The V gene is TRBV9, the J gene TRBJ1-1, with TRBD1 matching over 8 bases. The CDR3 is made up of 15 amino acids. The germline V gene has CDR1 SGDLS and CDR2 YYNGEE. V was clipped by 0 bases and J by 0 bases; unmatched bases: 1.